A selection of T cell receptor beta chains follows, all from one sample in a study of cytomegalovirus exposure and HLA in healthy donors. Repertoires were generated with immunoSEQ multiplex PCR, while TCRdb's copy carries only in-frame clones and drops some. The repertoire has 150,000 to 200,000 clones, 85% of them found once; the top ten carry 2% to 2.5%. The sequenced material came from PBMCs. The receptors derive from a man aged 25 to 40 in good health and CMV-seropositive. Both conserved end residues are part of each CDR3. Each record gives: V gene, J gene, D gene, clone size, CDR3 DNA, CDR3 protein. D genes are given only for firm matches. Clone size is stated in some rows and not others, as once, few, many or a class when expanded.

TRBV30	TRBJ1-6	NA	NA	TGTGCCTGGAGTGTAGGGACAACCTATAATTCACCCCTCCACTTT	CAWSVGTTYNSPLHF
TRBV5-1	TRBJ2-7	NA	NA	TGCGCCAGCAGCTTGGCGCAACTCTCCTACGAGCAGTACTTC	CASSLAQLSYEQYF
TRBV19	TRBJ1-6	NA	NA	TGTGCCAGTAGCGGACGGAGGAATTCACCCCTCCACTTT	CASSGRRNSPLHF
TRBV15	TRBJ2-3	TRBD2	NA	TGTGCCACTAATAGCGGGGAAGGGGCGGATACGCAGTATTTT	CATNSGEGADTQYF
TRBV29-1	TRBJ2-7	TRBD1	NA	TGCAGCGTTGTTGGGACAGATCCCTACGAGCAGTACTTC	CSVVGTDPYEQYF
TRBV7-6	TRBJ2-3	TRBD2	NA	TGTGCCAGCAGCTTACTTAGCGGGGGCACAGATACGCAGTATTTT	CASSLLSGGTDTQYF
TRBV9	TRBJ2-5	NA	NA	TGTGCCAGCAGCGTAGGGCCAAGCAGGGAGACCCAGTACTTC	CASSVGPSRETQYF
TRBV9	TRBJ2-7	TRBD2	many	TGTGCCAGCGGACCGGGGGGTAGGGCCTACGAGCAGTACTTC	CASGPGGRAYEQYF
TRBV9	TRBJ2-7	TRBD1	NA	TGTGCCAGCAGCGTCGGGTACGGGACAGCCGCCTACGAGCAGTACTTC	CASSVGYGTAAYEQYF
TRBV6-5	TRBJ1-1	NA	NA	TGTGCCAGCAGTTACGGTGCAAGAGCTGAAGCTTTCTTT	CASSYGARAEAFF
TRBV27	TRBJ2-7	TRBD1	few	TGTGCCAGCAGTTTGACAGGGAGCTCCTACGAGCAGTACTTC	CASSLTGSSYEQYF
TRBV2	TRBJ2-7	NA	NA	TGTGCCAGCAGTGAGAGCGGTTACGAGCAGTACTTC	CASSESGYEQYF
TRBV4-1	TRBJ1-5	TRBD1	once	TGCGCCAGCAGCCAAGAGCGAGGGACAGAGAGCAATCAGCCCCAGCATTTT	CASSQERGTESNQPQHF
TRBV6-5	TRBJ2-3	TRBD2	NA	TGTGCCAGCCGACCGGGACTAGCGGGGCCAGATACGCAGTATTTT	CASRPGLAGPDTQYF
TRBV4-3	TRBJ2-1	NA	NA	TGCGCCAGCAGCCAACGGTTATTACACAATGAGCAGTTCTTC	CASSQRLLHNEQFF
TRBV6-5	TRBJ1-1	TRBD1	once	TGTGCCAGCAGTGTCGGACAGGGAATGAACACTGAAGCTTTCTTT	CASSVGQGMNTEAFF
TRBV27	TRBJ1-2	NA	NA	TGTGCCAGCAGCCTGACGGGAAACTATGGCTACACCTTC	CASSLTGNYGYTF
TRBV30	TRBJ2-5	NA	NA	TGTGCCTGGAGTCTGGGGGCAGGACAAGAGACCCAGTACTTC	CAWSLGAGQETQYF
TRBV7-2	TRBJ1-2	TRBD1	few	TGTGCCAGCAGCCCCCGACAGGGGAGATTCTGGGGCTACACCTTC	CASSPRQGRFWGYTF
TRBV5-1	TRBJ2-5	TRBD2	once	TGCGCCAGCAGCCCTGGGTCTAGCGGGGCCCAAGAGACCCAGTACTTC	CASSPGSSGAQETQYF
TRBV9	TRBJ2-7	NA	NA	TGTGCCAGCAGCGTAGGAGGATCGGCGTACGAGCAGTACTTC	CASSVGGSAYEQYF
TRBV6-6	TRBJ2-2	TRBD1	NA	TGTGCCAGCAGTCAACAGGGGACGTCCGGGGAGCTGTTTTTT	CASSQQGTSGELFF
TRBV9	TRBJ1-1	NA	NA	TGTGCCAGCAGCGCCGGTGCGTTAGACACTGAAGCTTTCTTT	CASSAGALDTEAFF
TRBV27	TRBJ2-7	TRBD1	NA	TGTGCCAGCAGTTTATCCTACAACAGGGGATTCGAGCAGTACTTC	CASSLSYNRGFEQYF